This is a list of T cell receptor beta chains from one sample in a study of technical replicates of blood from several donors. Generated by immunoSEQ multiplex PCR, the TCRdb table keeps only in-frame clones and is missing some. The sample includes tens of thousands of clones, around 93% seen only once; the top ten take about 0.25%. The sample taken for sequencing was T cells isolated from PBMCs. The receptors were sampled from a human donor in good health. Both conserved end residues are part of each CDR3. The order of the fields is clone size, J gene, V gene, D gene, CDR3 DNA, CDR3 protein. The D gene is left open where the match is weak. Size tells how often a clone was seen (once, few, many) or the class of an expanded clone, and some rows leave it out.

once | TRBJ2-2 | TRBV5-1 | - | TGCGCCAGCAGCTTGGCCGGGGGGCTGCACACCGGGGAGCTGTTTTTT | CASSLAGGLHTGELFF
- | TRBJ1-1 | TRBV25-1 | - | TGTGCCAGCAGTGAATATAGGAACACTGAAGCTTTCTTT | CASSEYRNTEAFF
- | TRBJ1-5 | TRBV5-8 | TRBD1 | TGTGCCAGCACCCCATCGGGACAGGGACATCAGCCCCAGCATTTT | CASTPSGQGHQPQHF
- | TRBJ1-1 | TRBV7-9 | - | TGTGCCAGCAGCTTAGAAGTTTCGGTGGCCAGGGCGATGAACACTGAAGCTTTCTTT | CASSLEVSVARAMNTEAFF
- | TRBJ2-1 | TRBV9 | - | TGTGCCAGCAGCGTAACAGGGACCTACAATGAGCAGTTCTTC | CASSVTGTYNEQFF
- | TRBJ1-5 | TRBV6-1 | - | TGTGCCAGCAATGGGCAGGATTATCAGCCCCAGCATTTT | CASNGQDYQPQHF
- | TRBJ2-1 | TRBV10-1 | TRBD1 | TGCGCCAGCAGTGAAGGGGACAGGGTGCATGAGCAGTTCTTC | CASSEGDRVHEQFF
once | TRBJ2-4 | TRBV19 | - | TGTGCCAGTACCCCTACTAGCCCCGACATTCAGTACTTC | CASTPTSPDIQYF
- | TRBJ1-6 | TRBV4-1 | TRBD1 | TGCGCCAGCAGCCCCAGAGGGGACAGGGCTGTTTCACCCCTCCACTTT | CASSPRGDRAVSPLHF
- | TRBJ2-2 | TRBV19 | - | TGTGCCAGTAGAATGCCGGGAGTGAACACCGGGGAGCTGTTTTTT | CASRMPGVNTGELFF
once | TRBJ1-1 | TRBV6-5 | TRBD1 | TGTGCCAGCAGTCACCTAGGGACAGTTAACACTGAAGCTTTCTTT | CASSHLGTVNTEAFF
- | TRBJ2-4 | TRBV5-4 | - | TGTGCCAGCAGCTCCCTCCCCAAAAACATTCAGTACTTC | CASSSLPKNIQYF
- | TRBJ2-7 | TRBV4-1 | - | TGCGCCAGCAGCCATGGGTCGTCTAGCGCAGACTACGAGCAGTACTTC | CASSHGSSSADYEQYF
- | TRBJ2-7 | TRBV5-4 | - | TGTGCCAGCAGCATTGGACTGAGCTACGAGCAGTACTTC | CASSIGLSYEQYF